The rows below give T cell receptor beta chains drawn from one sample of a study of blood T cells in healthy people across ages. TCRdb independently ran MiXCR on the 5' RACE reads; one entry per CDR3 protein. The sample lists about 1.1 million distinct CDR3 sequences; more than 30% were seen once. Sequencing was performed on blood. The receptors shown here come from a man aged 18 to 29 in good health. Both conserved end residues are part of each CDR3. A D gene is named only where the DNA matches it firmly. Not every row has a clone size; where given, it reads once, few, many or a size class.

clone size: .; J gene: TRBJ2-1; D gene: .; CDR3 length: 14; V gene: TRBV6-2/TRBV6-3; CDR3 DNA: TGTGCCAGCAGGTCCCCTAGCTCCTACAATGAGCAGTTCTTC; CDR3 protein: CASRSPSSYNEQFF
clone size: .; J gene: TRBJ2-7; D gene: TRBD1; CDR3 length: 15; V gene: TRBV6-2/TRBV6-3; CDR3 DNA: TGTGTCAGCAGTCGAATCGGGACAGGGCCTAACGAGCAGTACTTC; CDR3 protein: CVSSRIGTGPNEQYF
clone size: .; J gene: TRBJ2-3; D gene: .; CDR3 length: 15; V gene: TRBV7-2; CDR3 DNA: TGTGCCAGCAGCTTTATAAACGGGATGCGGGATACGCAGTATTTT; CDR3 protein: CASSFINGMRDTQYF
clone size: .; J gene: TRBJ1-2; D gene: .; CDR3 length: 13; V gene: TRBV20-1; CDR3 DNA: TGCAGTGCTAGAGTTGGGGGCACCTTTGGCTACACCTTC; CDR3 protein: CSARVGGTFGYTF
clone size: .; J gene: TRBJ2-5; D gene: .; CDR3 length: 15; V gene: TRBV4-2; CDR3 DNA: TGTGCCAGCAGCCCAAATACAGTGAACCAAGAGACCCAGTACTTC; CDR3 protein: CASSPNTVNQETQYF
clone size: few; J gene: TRBJ1-2; D gene: .; CDR3 length: 15; V gene: TRBV20-1; CDR3 DNA: TGCAGTGCTAGAGATCGGGGGGAAAGAAACTATGGCTACACCTTC; CDR3 protein: CSARDRGERNYGYTF
clone size: .; J gene: TRBJ1-2; D gene: .; CDR3 length: 15; V gene: TRBV5-1; CDR3 DNA: TGCGCCAGCAGCTTGGGTAGGGCAGGATCGTTGGGCTACACCTTC; CDR3 protein: CASSLGRAGSLGYTF
clone size: many; J gene: TRBJ2-1; D gene: .; CDR3 length: 14; V gene: TRBV20-1; CDR3 DNA: TGCAGTGCTAGAGTGAGGACTGGCTACAATGAGCAGTTCTTC; CDR3 protein: CSARVRTGYNEQFF
clone size: .; J gene: TRBJ2-7; D gene: .; CDR3 length: 15; V gene: TRBV20-1; CDR3 DNA: TGCAGTGCCATAGAGGGAACAGGGCGTCCCTACGAGCAGTACTTC; CDR3 protein: CSAIEGTGRPYEQYF
clone size: .; J gene: TRBJ2-3; D gene: .; CDR3 length: 16; V gene: TRBV27; CDR3 DNA: TGTGCCAGCAGTCTAAAGGGACGAACTAGCACAGATACGCAGTATTTT; CDR3 protein: CASSLKGRTSTDTQYF
clone size: .; J gene: TRBJ2-2; D gene: .; CDR3 length: 16; V gene: TRBV11-2; CDR3 DNA: TGTGCCAGCAGCTTAGATTGGGCTAGCGACACCGGGGAGCTGTTTTTT; CDR3 protein: CASSLDWASDTGELFF
clone size: .; J gene: TRBJ1-1; D gene: .; CDR3 length: 14; V gene: TRBV6-5; CDR3 DNA: TGTGCCAGCAGGACCGACAGGTTGAACACTGAAGCTTTCTTT; CDR3 protein: CASRTDRLNTEAFF